The clone carrying this T cell receptor beta chain was counted a few times. Its antigen is not identified. The data were produced by immunoSEQ multiplex PCR, yet TCRdb's version contains in-frame clones alone and is incomplete. The sample has nearly 45,000 clones; more than 60% are singletons. Ahead of sequencing, the ViraFEST assay grew antigen-specific CD4+ T cells using viral peptide pools. When more than 9 days of culture had elapsed, CD4+ T cells were isolated. The person was diagnosed with PCR-confirmed SARS-CoV-2 infection between March and December 2020. Half-medium replacement with IL-2 medium occurred on days 3 and 7. This record belongs to a study of vaccination effects on CD4 cells after COVID-19. V was trimmed by 2 bases and J by 4 bases, leaving 12 bases between them. Germline V CDR1 and CDR2: MNHNS, SASEGT. The CDR3 loop spans 15 amino acids.

This chain joins TRBV6-1 and TRBJ1-3; D perhaps matches TRBD1 (6 bases). The sequence was collected from a human donor who had a prior SARS-CoV-2 infection. The sequencing used CD4+ T cells from PBMCs cultured with a peptide pool, collected before COVID-19 vaccination. CDR3 DNA: TGTGCCAGCAGTGAAACCCCAGGGGCCGGAAACACCATATATTTT. Translation gives CASSETPGAGNTIYF.